A selection of T cell receptor beta chains follows, all from one sample in a study of T cells in localized non-small cell lung cancer. Method: immunoSEQ multiplex PCR; TCRdb's copy keeps in-frame clones and lacks some. The sample lists some 18,000 clones, approximately 83% occurring once. The sample consisted of peripheral blood, taken before any cancer treatment. These receptors were collected from a man between 40 and 70 years old with stage I lung adenocarcinoma. Each CDR3 is given with its conserved first and last residue. The D gene is left open where the match is weak. A clone size is listed for some rows: how often the clone was seen (once, few, many), or a class if it is expanded.

d_gene: NA
v_gene: TRBV4-1
len: 18
abundance: NA
j_gene: TRBJ2-1
CDR3aa: CASSQAILGFPEYNEQFF
CDR3nt: TGCGCCAGCAGCCAAGCAATATTAGGGTTTCCCGAGTACAATGAGCAGTTCTTC

d_gene: NA
v_gene: TRBV18
len: 13
abundance: once
j_gene: TRBJ2-1
CDR3aa: CASSPSRTNEQFF
CDR3nt: TGTGCCAGCTCACCAAGCCGGACTAATGAGCAGTTCTTC

d_gene: NA
v_gene: TRBV5-6
len: 15
abundance: NA
j_gene: TRBJ1-2
CDR3aa: CASSLGILQGAGYTF
CDR3nt: TGTGCCAGCAGCTTGGGTATTTTACAGGGAGCTGGCTACACCTTC

d_gene: NA
v_gene: TRBV5-4
len: 18
abundance: NA
j_gene: TRBJ2-3
CDR3aa: CASTLGGGHGVSTDTQYF
CDR3nt: TGTGCCAGCACCCTCGGCGGGGGCCACGGGGTGAGCACAGATACGCAGTATTTT

d_gene: NA
v_gene: TRBV5-8
len: 12
abundance: NA
j_gene: TRBJ1-5
CDR3aa: CASSLLRQPQHF
CDR3nt: TGTGCCAGCAGCTTGTTGCGTCAGCCCCAGCATTTT

d_gene: TRBD2
v_gene: TRBV11-2
len: 15
abundance: NA
j_gene: TRBJ2-7
CDR3aa: CASSYTSGGIDEQYF
CDR3nt: TGTGCCAGCAGCTACACTAGCGGGGGGATCGACGAGCAGTACTTC

d_gene: NA
v_gene: TRBV23-1
len: 15
abundance: NA
j_gene: TRBJ1-1
CDR3aa: CASSPVGGQNTEAFF
CDR3nt: TGCGCCAGCAGTCCCGTGGGGGGACAGAACACTGAAGCTTTCTTT

d_gene: TRBD2
v_gene: TRBV28
len: 14
abundance: once
j_gene: TRBJ2-1
CDR3aa: CASSRTSGRNEQFF
CDR3nt: TGTGCCAGCAGCCGTACTAGCGGGAGGAATGAGCAGTTCTTC

d_gene: TRBD1
v_gene: TRBV5-4
len: 13
abundance: NA
j_gene: TRBJ2-5
CDR3aa: CASSPPGGETQYF
CDR3nt: TGTGCCAGCAGCCCTCCAGGGGGAGAGACCCAGTACTTC

d_gene: NA
v_gene: TRBV9
len: 15
abundance: once
j_gene: TRBJ2-7
CDR3aa: CASSVYDSGAVEQYF
CDR3nt: TGTGCCAGCAGCGTTTACGACAGTGGGGCCGTCGAGCAGTACTTC

d_gene: NA
v_gene: TRBV30
len: 15
abundance: NA
j_gene: TRBJ2-4
CDR3aa: CAYSSWPRGKNIQYF
CDR3nt: TGTGCCTATTCCTCGTGGCCCCGCGGCAAAAACATTCAGTACTTC

d_gene: NA
v_gene: TRBV6-1
len: 18
abundance: NA
j_gene: TRBJ1-1
CDR3aa: CASSKVPGAPQRKTEAFF
CDR3nt: TGTGCCAGCAGTAAAGTCCCCGGGGCCCCACAGCGTAAGACTGAAGCTTTCTTT

d_gene: NA
v_gene: TRBV5-1
len: 15
abundance: NA
j_gene: TRBJ2-7
CDR3aa: CASSWGQTGPYEQYF
CDR3nt: TGCGCCAGCAGCTGGGGCCAGACAGGACCCTACGAGCAGTACTTC

d_gene: NA
v_gene: TRBV6-5
len: 15
abundance: NA
j_gene: TRBJ2-1
CDR3aa: CASSPLRGQRNEQFF
CDR3nt: TGTGCCAGCAGTCCACTAAGGGGCCAAAGGAATGAGCAGTTCTTC

d_gene: TRBD1
v_gene: TRBV9
len: 16
abundance: NA
j_gene: TRBJ2-3
CDR3aa: CASSHATGARTDTQYF
CDR3nt: TGTGCCAGCAGTCATGCGACAGGGGCGCGCACAGATACGCAGTATTTT

d_gene: NA
v_gene: TRBV18
len: 16
abundance: NA
j_gene: TRBJ1-5
CDR3aa: CASSPAGTPVNQPQHF
CDR3nt: TGTGCCAGCTCACCAGCCGGGACACCAGTCAATCAGCCCCAGCATTTT

d_gene: TRBD1
v_gene: TRBV30
len: 15
abundance: NA
j_gene: TRBJ1-4
CDR3aa: CAWSKLGQTNEKLFF
CDR3nt: TGTGCCTGGAGTAAGCTGGGACAGACTAATGAAAAACTGTTTTTT

d_gene: NA
v_gene: TRBV10-3
len: 13
abundance: NA
j_gene: TRBJ2-7
CDR3aa: CATGFETTREQYF
CDR3nt: TGTGCCACCGGATTCGAGACCACCCGCGAGCAGTACTTC

d_gene: NA
v_gene: TRBV10-3
len: 13
abundance: once
j_gene: TRBJ1-1
CDR3aa: CAISDSDRFEAFF
CDR3nt: TGTGCCATCAGTGATTCAGACAGATTTGAAGCTTTCTTT

d_gene: TRBD2
v_gene: TRBV10-3
len: 14
abundance: NA
j_gene: TRBJ2-5
CDR3aa: CAISGTSGQETQYF
CDR3nt: TGTGCCATCAGTGGGACTAGCGGCCAAGAGACCCAGTACTTC

d_gene: NA
v_gene: TRBV4-1
len: 14
abundance: NA
j_gene: TRBJ2-7
CDR3aa: CASSQQDGVGEQYF
CDR3nt: TGCGCCAGCAGCCAACAGGACGGGGTGGGCGAGCAGTACTTC

d_gene: NA
v_gene: TRBV28
len: 17
abundance: NA
j_gene: TRBJ2-1
CDR3aa: CASSLRPDKSSYNEQFF
CDR3nt: TGTGCCAGCAGTCTTCGCCCCGACAAGAGCTCCTACAATGAGCAGTTCTTC

d_gene: NA
v_gene: TRBV7-9
len: 12
abundance: NA
j_gene: TRBJ2-7
CDR3aa: CASIPWGYEQYF
CDR3nt: TGTGCCAGCATCCCGTGGGGTTACGAGCAGTACTTC

d_gene: TRBD1
v_gene: TRBV5-1
len: 14
abundance: NA
j_gene: TRBJ2-7
CDR3aa: CASSPGQGSYEQYF
CDR3nt: TGCGCCAGCAGCCCGGGACAGGGGTCCTACGAGCAGTACTTC

d_gene: NA
v_gene: TRBV28
len: 14
abundance: NA
j_gene: TRBJ1-1
CDR3aa: CASGAIYQDTEAFF
CDR3nt: TGTGCCAGCGGGGCGATTTACCAGGACACTGAAGCTTTCTTT

d_gene: TRBD2
v_gene: TRBV6-5
len: 14
abundance: NA
j_gene: TRBJ2-5
CDR3aa: CASSRLAGGETQYF
CDR3nt: TGTGCCAGCAGTAGGCTAGCGGGGGGAGAGACCCAGTACTTC

d_gene: NA
v_gene: TRBV7-3
len: 15
abundance: few
j_gene: TRBJ2-1
CDR3aa: CASSSSLGNYNEQFF
CDR3nt: TGTGCCAGCAGCTCCTCGTTAGGTAACTACAATGAGCAGTTCTTC

d_gene: NA
v_gene: TRBV9
len: 14
abundance: NA
j_gene: TRBJ2-2
CDR3aa: CASSAGSVTGELFF
CDR3nt: TGTGCCAGCAGCGCGGGTAGCGTAACCGGGGAGCTGTTTTTT

d_gene: NA
v_gene: TRBV7-2
len: 16
abundance: NA
j_gene: TRBJ1-2
CDR3aa: CASSLVGTGVNYGYTF
CDR3nt: TGTGCCAGCAGCTTAGTTGGAACAGGAGTCAACTATGGCTACACCTTC

d_gene: NA
v_gene: TRBV7-2
len: 13
abundance: NA
j_gene: TRBJ2-5
CDR3aa: CASSSHQGETQYF
CDR3nt: TGTGCCAGCAGCTCACACCAGGGGGAGACCCAGTACTTC

d_gene: NA
v_gene: TRBV2
len: 15
abundance: NA
j_gene: TRBJ2-5
CDR3aa: CASSRDQAPTETQYF
CDR3nt: TGTGCCAGCAGTCGTGACCAGGCCCCTACAGAGACCCAGTACTTC

d_gene: NA
v_gene: TRBV10-2
len: 16
abundance: NA
j_gene: TRBJ2-3
CDR3aa: CASTEVGSPRTDTQYF
CDR3nt: TGCGCCAGCACGGAAGTCGGCTCTCCTCGTACAGATACGCAGTATTTT

d_gene: NA
v_gene: TRBV5-6
len: 14
abundance: NA
j_gene: TRBJ1-1
CDR3aa: CASSVPDKNTEAFF
CDR3nt: TGTGCCAGCAGCGTCCCTGACAAGAACACTGAAGCTTTCTTT

d_gene: NA
v_gene: TRBV10-3
len: 16
abundance: NA
j_gene: TRBJ2-7
CDR3aa: CAISESLPGSAYEQYF
CDR3nt: TGTGCCATCAGTGAGTCTTTGCCGGGGTCGGCCTACGAGCAGTACTTC

d_gene: TRBD2
v_gene: TRBV4-1
len: 19
abundance: few
j_gene: TRBJ2-1
CDR3aa: CASSTWTSGHLSSYNEQFF
CDR3nt: TGCGCCAGCAGCACTTGGACTAGCGGGCACCTTAGCTCCTACAATGAGCAGTTCTTC

d_gene: TRBD1
v_gene: TRBV6-6
len: 16
abundance: NA
j_gene: TRBJ1-2
CDR3aa: CASSPTGTGDFYGYTF
CDR3nt: TGTGCCAGCAGCCCTACCGGGACAGGGGATTTCTATGGCTACACCTTC

d_gene: TRBD1
v_gene: TRBV4-1
len: 15
abundance: NA
j_gene: TRBJ2-7
CDR3aa: CASSQTTGGTYEQYF
CDR3nt: TGCGCCAGCAGCCAGACGACAGGGGGGACCTACGAGCAGTACTTC

d_gene: TRBD1
v_gene: TRBV10-2
len: 15
abundance: large
j_gene: TRBJ1-1
CDR3aa: CASSESGGWNTEAFF
CDR3nt: TGCGCCAGCAGTGAATCAGGGGGCTGGAACACTGAAGCTTTCTTT

d_gene: NA
v_gene: TRBV6-5
len: 16
abundance: NA
j_gene: TRBJ2-7
CDR3aa: CASRYRDARDSYEQYF
CDR3nt: TGTGCCAGCAGATACCGGGACGCCAGGGACTCCTACGAGCAGTACTTC

d_gene: TRBD2
v_gene: TRBV5-8
len: 15
abundance: NA
j_gene: TRBJ2-1
CDR3aa: CASLEGLANYNEQFF
CDR3nt: TGTGCCAGCCTGGAGGGACTAGCGAACTACAATGAGCAGTTCTTC

d_gene: TRBD1
v_gene: TRBV29-1
len: 16
abundance: NA
j_gene: TRBJ2-3
CDR3aa: CSVEKMDRAVTDTQYF
CDR3nt: TGCAGCGTTGAGAAAATGGACAGGGCTGTCACAGATACGCAGTATTTT

d_gene: NA
v_gene: TRBV11-3
len: 13
abundance: NA
j_gene: TRBJ2-5
CDR3aa: CASSLVRGETQYF
CDR3nt: TGTGCCAGCAGCTTAGTCAGGGGAGAGACCCAGTACTTC

d_gene: NA
v_gene: TRBV13
len: 15
abundance: NA
j_gene: TRBJ2-1
CDR3aa: CASSGGESSYNEQFF
CDR3nt: TGTGCCAGCAGCGGAGGCGAGTCTTCCTACAATGAGCAGTTCTTC

d_gene: NA
v_gene: TRBV9
len: 13
abundance: NA
j_gene: TRBJ2-7
CDR3aa: CGSVGVGSYEQYF
CDR3nt: TGTGGCAGCGTGGGTGTGGGGTCCTACGAGCAGTACTTC

d_gene: TRBD1
v_gene: TRBV4-1
len: 14
abundance: NA
j_gene: TRBJ2-7
CDR3aa: CASSAYRGPYEQYF
CDR3nt: TGCGCCAGCAGCGCCTACAGGGGCCCCTACGAGCAGTACTTC

d_gene: NA
v_gene: TRBV6-5
len: 15
abundance: NA
j_gene: TRBJ1-1
CDR3aa: CASSYSYYRNTEAFF
CDR3nt: TGTGCCAGCAGTTATTCTTACTATAGGAACACTGAAGCTTTCTTT

d_gene: NA
v_gene: TRBV2
len: 13
abundance: few
j_gene: TRBJ1-1
CDR3aa: CASSELENTEAFF
CDR3nt: TGTGCCAGCAGTGAATTAGAGAACACTGAAGCTTTCTTT

d_gene: NA
v_gene: TRBV19
len: 12
abundance: once
j_gene: TRBJ1-2
CDR3aa: CASSPQGKGYTF
CDR3nt: TGTGCCAGTAGTCCCCAGGGAAAGGGCTACACCTTC

d_gene: NA
v_gene: TRBV19
len: 19
abundance: NA
j_gene: TRBJ2-3
CDR3aa: CASSIASETGPFITDTQYF
CDR3nt: TGTGCCAGTAGTATAGCCTCGGAGACAGGACCCTTTATCACAGATACGCAGTATTTT

d_gene: NA
v_gene: TRBV4-2
len: 18
abundance: NA
j_gene: TRBJ2-5
CDR3aa: CASSQDRDRGRGQETQYF
CDR3nt: TGTGCCAGCAGCCAAGATAGAGATCGGGGTCGGGGCCAAGAGACCCAGTACTTC

d_gene: TRBD1
v_gene: TRBV6-5
len: 16
abundance: NA
j_gene: TRBJ2-7
CDR3aa: CASSYLPDRGQYEQYF
CDR3nt: TGTGCCAGCAGTTACCTGCCCGACAGGGGCCAGTACGAGCAGTACTTC

d_gene: TRBD1
v_gene: TRBV11-3
len: 13
abundance: NA
j_gene: TRBJ2-5
CDR3aa: CASSSGQEETQYF
CDR3nt: TGTGCCAGCAGCTCTGGACAGGAAGAGACCCAGTACTTC

d_gene: NA
v_gene: TRBV9
len: 15
abundance: once
j_gene: TRBJ2-1
CDR3aa: CASSVSIGLSNEQFF
CDR3nt: TGTGCCAGCAGCGTCTCGATAGGGTTATCAAATGAGCAGTTCTTC

d_gene: NA
v_gene: TRBV28
len: 15
abundance: NA
j_gene: TRBJ2-7
CDR3aa: CASSLGDFISYEQYF
CDR3nt: TGTGCCAGCAGTTTAGGGGACTTTATATCCTACGAGCAGTACTTC

d_gene: TRBD1
v_gene: TRBV7-9
len: 16
abundance: NA
j_gene: TRBJ2-7
CDR3aa: CASSNPTGQGVYEQYF
CDR3nt: TGTGCCAGCAGCAATCCCACGGGACAGGGGGTGTACGAGCAGTACTTC

d_gene: NA
v_gene: TRBV5-6
len: 15
abundance: few
j_gene: TRBJ1-2
CDR3aa: CASSFSDGANYGYTF
CDR3nt: TGTGCCAGCAGCTTCTCGGACGGAGCTAACTATGGCTACACCTTC

d_gene: NA
v_gene: TRBV5-8
len: 16
abundance: NA
j_gene: TRBJ1-1
CDR3aa: CASSLASGRVNTEAFF
CDR3nt: TGTGCCAGCAGCTTGGCCTCAGGGAGGGTGAACACTGAAGCTTTCTTT

d_gene: TRBD1
v_gene: TRBV2
len: 13
abundance: NA
j_gene: TRBJ2-2
CDR3aa: CASVQGSTGELFF
CDR3nt: TGTGCCAGCGTACAGGGGAGCACCGGGGAGCTGTTTTTT

d_gene: NA
v_gene: TRBV11-2
len: 16
abundance: NA
j_gene: TRBJ2-7
CDR3aa: CASSLVPWDTTYEQYF
CDR3nt: TGTGCCAGCAGCTTAGTGCCCTGGGACACGACTTACGAGCAGTACTTC